Detailed here is one T cell receptor beta chain. Its antigen is as yet unknown. This sample stems from a study of shared clonotypes between healthy human individuals. General study points: Lower generation probabilities were found for non-shared clonotypes than for those shared by all four donors. Naive subsets tended to show greater estimated richness than memory subsets.

V lost 6 bases to trimming and J lost 0 bases; unmatched junction nucleotides: 4. CDR1 is MDHEN, CDR2 SYDVKM, per germline. This CDR3 spans 14 amino acids. Deep was the level used in running the assay. Data came from immunoSEQ multiplex PCR; TCRdb stores just in-frame clones and leaves some out. The table lists 2 million to 2.5 million clones, less than 95% of them singletons. Sequencing input: naive CD4+ T cells from PBMCs. Subset noted: CD45RA+ positively selected. The clonotype was recovered from a man aged 18 to 30 in good health. Some clones in this sample may be carry-over from other donors' samples. This chain connects TRBV28 to TRBJ2-7, with 8 bases aligning to TRBD2. The CDR3 DNA is TGTGCCAGCAGGTTAGCGGGAAGCTCCTACGAGCAGTACTTC. Protein product: CASRLAGSSYEQYF.